These T cell receptor beta chains were read from a single sample in a study of cytotoxic CD8 clonotypes in ibrutinib-treated CLL. Here immunoSEQ multiplex PCR was the method, and the copy in TCRdb shows in-frame clones only, minus some. The sample lists hundreds of thousands of clones; 70% were seen once. The source material was PBMCs, sampled after 24 months of ibrutinib treatment. These receptors came from a human donor with chronic lymphocytic leukemia. Both conserved end residues are part of each CDR3. A D gene is named only where the DNA matches it firmly. Clone size, where shown, is once, few, many, or a class for clones that have expanded.

abundance	d_gene	v_gene	j_gene	CDR3nt	CDR3aa
NA	NA	TRBV6-6	TRBJ1-1	TGTGCCAGCAGTTACGGGGGGGCTGAAGCTTTCTTT	CASSYGGAEAFF
NA	NA	TRBV6-1	TRBJ2-6	TGTGCCAGCAGTGAAACTAGGAAGAACTCTGGGGCCAACGTCCTGACTTTC	CASSETRKNSGANVLTF
NA	NA	TRBV28	TRBJ1-5	TGTGCCAGCAGTTTAATGAGCAATCAGCCCCAGCATTTT	CASSLMSNQPQHF
NA	NA	TRBV7-9	TRBJ1-1	TGTGCCAGCAGCCCCCGGGGAAACACTGAAGCTTTCTTT	CASSPRGNTEAFF
NA	NA	TRBV5-4	TRBJ1-1	TGTGCCAGCAGCTTGGCCGAGCAGAATTATTTAGCTTTCTTT	CASSLAEQNYLAFF
once	TRBD1	TRBV5-4	TRBJ2-7	TGTGCCAGCAGCTTGGATGGGACAGGGGGCTTATACGAGCAGTACTTC	CASSLDGTGGLYEQYF
NA	NA	TRBV25-1	TRBJ2-5	TGTGCCAGCAGTGAACAGGGTAATGAGACCCAGTACTTC	CASSEQGNETQYF
few	NA	TRBV7-9	TRBJ2-5	TGTGCCGGCGAGAGGGAGACCCAGTACTTC	CAGERETQYF
NA	NA	TRBV9	TRBJ2-7	TGTGCCAGCAGCGTACAAGGGACTCCTCTACGAGGGCAGTACTTC	CASSVQGTPLRGQYF
NA	NA	TRBV19	TRBJ2-7	TGTGCCAGTAGTATGGTCCCCGGAACCTACGAGCAGTACTTC	CASSMVPGTYEQYF
NA	NA	TRBV29-1	TRBJ2-1	TGCAGCGCTGAAGAGCAGCAGGGTAATGAGCAGTTCTTC	CSAEEQQGNEQFF
NA	NA	TRBV20-1	TRBJ2-7	TGCAGTGGCGGTTACGAGCAGTACTTC	CSGGYEQYF
NA	NA	TRBV27	TRBJ2-7	TGTGCCAGCAGTTTATCGCGGGCAGACTACGAGCAGTACTTC	CASSLSRADYEQYF
few	NA	TRBV28	TRBJ2-5	TGTGCCAGCAGTGGACAGTGGGAGACCCAGTACTTC	CASSGQWETQYF
NA	TRBD2	TRBV28	TRBJ2-7	TGTGCCACCCTTCGGGCGGGAGAATTATTGGACGAGCAGTACTTC	CATLRAGELLDEQYF
NA	NA	TRBV7-2	TRBJ2-4	TGTGCCAGCAGCCGTTCGGTTCCCCAACAGTACTTC	CASSRSVPQQYF
NA	NA	TRBV27	TRBJ1-1	TGTGCCAGCAGTGCCCCCGGGACAACTGAAGCTTTCTTT	CASSAPGTTEAFF
few	TRBD2	TRBV30	TRBJ2-7	TGTGCCTGGAGTTTGGGACTAGCGCGGACGAACTACGAGCAGTACTTC	CAWSLGLARTNYEQYF
NA	TRBD1	TRBV4-3	TRBJ2-7	TGCGCCAGCAGCCGCGAGGGACAGGGTTACGGCGAGCAGTACTTC	CASSREGQGYGEQYF
NA	NA	TRBV20-1	TRBJ2-7	TGCAGTGCCCTGTCAAGCTACGAGCAGTACTTC	CSALSSYEQYF
few	NA	TRBV25-1	TRBJ2-5	TGTGCCAGCAGGGGGCAAGAGACCCAGTACTTC	CASRGQETQYF
NA	NA	TRBV15	TRBJ1-4	TGTGCCACCAGCAGGGGGGTACTTCAGGCCCTCGTGGGTGAAAAACTGTTTTTT	CATSRGVLQALVGEKLFF
few	NA	TRBV30	TRBJ1-2	TGTGCCTGGGGGAAGGGGAATGGCTACACCTTC	CAWGKGNGYTF
NA	NA	TRBV15	TRBJ1-1	TGTGCCACCAGCAGAGATCCCAGGGACAACACTGAAGCTTTCTTT	CATSRDPRDNTEAFF
NA	NA	TRBV29-1	TRBJ2-7	TGCAGCGTCGGACAAGTCCTAAGGAACGAGCAGTACTTC	CSVGQVLRNEQYF
NA	TRBD1	TRBV7-9	TRBJ2-5	TGTGCCAGCAGCTTATCGGACAGGGGGCGCTTAGAGACCCAGTACTTC	CASSLSDRGRLETQYF
NA	NA	TRBV14	TRBJ2-7	TGTGCCAGCAGCCTGACGGGACGGACGACCTACGAGCAGTACTTC	CASSLTGRTTYEQYF
NA	NA	TRBV7-3	TRBJ1-4	TGTGCCAGCAGCCTGACCGGGACGGAGAATGAAAAACTGTTTTTT	CASSLTGTENEKLFF
NA	TRBD2	TRBV7-2	TRBJ2-7	TGTGCCAGCAGCTTTTTTAGCTACGGGAGGGTCGAGCAGTACTTC	CASSFFSYGRVEQYF
NA	NA	TRBV6-5	TRBJ2-2	TGTGCCAGCAGTTACTCGAAGTTCCCGGGGATCGGGGAGCTGTTTTTT	CASSYSKFPGIGELFF
NA	NA	TRBV30	TRBJ1-5	TGTGCCTGGAGTAAGGGGGGGAATCAGCCCCAGCATTTT	CAWSKGGNQPQHF
NA	NA	TRBV2	TRBJ1-5	TGTGCCAGCGCGATTCGACAGGGCAATCAGCCCCAGCATTTT	CASAIRQGNQPQHF
NA	NA	TRBV6-5	TRBJ2-7	TGTGCCAGCAGTTACTCAACCCACCAAGACTACGAGCAGTACTTC	CASSYSTHQDYEQYF
NA	TRBD1	TRBV10-3	TRBJ2-2	TGTGCCATCAAGGGACAGGGGGACACCGGGGAGCTGTTTTTT	CAIKGQGDTGELFF
once	TRBD2	TRBV7-8	TRBJ2-1	TGTGCCAGCACCGGCAGGGCTAGCGGGAGTAATGAGCAGTTCTTC	CASTGRASGSNEQFF
NA	TRBD2	TRBV4-1	TRBJ2-3	TGCGCCAGCAGCCAAGATCTAGCGGGAGCGACAGATACGCAGTATTTT	CASSQDLAGATDTQYF
NA	NA	TRBV5-8	TRBJ2-2	TGTGCCAGCAGCACGGGACGGAACACCGGGGAGCTGTTTTTT	CASSTGRNTGELFF
NA	TRBD2	TRBV9	TRBJ2-2	TGTGCCAGCAGCGTAGCGGGAGGGGATAGTACCACCGGGGAGCTGTTTTTT	CASSVAGGDSTTGELFF
NA	NA	TRBV6-1	TRBJ1-1	TGTGCCAGCAGTGGGGAACTGATAGAAGCTTTCTTT	CASSGELIEAFF
once	TRBD1	TRBV5-1	TRBJ2-1	TGCGCCAGCAGCTTCAACAGGGGCTACAATGAGCAGTTCTTC	CASSFNRGYNEQFF
NA	TRBD2	TRBV28	TRBJ2-7	TGTGCCACCAAGAGTAGAACTAGCGGGACTTCCGAGCAGTACTTC	CATKSRTSGTSEQYF
NA	NA	TRBV14	TRBJ1-5	TGTGCCAGCAGCCAAGCCCCAGGGAAGCCCCAGCATTTT	CASSQAPGKPQHF
NA	NA	TRBV10-3	TRBJ2-5	TGTGCCATCAGTACCGTGGGTAACCAAGAGACCCAGTACTTC	CAISTVGNQETQYF
NA	TRBD1	TRBV15	TRBJ1-5	TGTGCCACCAGCAGAGATAGGACAGGGGGCCCTCAGCCCCAGCATTTT	CATSRDRTGGPQPQHF
NA	NA	TRBV28	TRBJ1-2	TGTGCCAGCAGTTTAGGATCCACCCGGGGACAACTTTACTATGGCTACACCTTC	CASSLGSTRGQLYYGYTF
few	NA	TRBV7-6	TRBJ2-1	TGTGCCAGCACTGTTAGCTCCTACAATGAGCAGTTCTTC	CASTVSSYNEQFF
NA	NA	TRBV19	TRBJ1-2	TGTGCCAGTAGTGTAGCTTCTTACCACCAGGGAAGGGGCTACACCTTC	CASSVASYHQGRGYTF
NA	NA	TRBV20-1	TRBJ2-5	TGCAGTGCGTTATCTTGGGAGACCCAGTACTTC	CSALSWETQYF